This record looks at one T cell receptor beta chain sequence and its context. The CDR3 runs to 16 residues. Per germline, CDR1 SGDLS and CDR2 YYNGEE. 5' RACE that incorporated UMI labels was used to prepare the TRB cDNA libraries. One entry per CDR3 protein, without DNA, is what TCRdb gives after re-calling the 5' RACE reads. Its table lists 100,000 to 150,000 distinct CDR3 sequences. The data stem from a study of CXCR3-negative and CXCR3-positive naive CD8 T cells. The chain employs TRBV9 and TRBJ2-4. The material sequenced was naive CXCR3- CD8+ T cells from blood. Described subset: CD45RO-CCR7+CD27+CD95- naive CD8+ T cells lacking CXCR3 (TNR3-). This receptor was taken from a human donor in good health. Some clones in this sample may be carry-over from other donors' samples. The CDR3 is CASSARTDGAKNIQYF.